This TCR beta chain was captured in a study of molecular identifiers for immune sequencing clone quantification. A remark on this clonotype: Its antigen is as yet unknown.

Whole-study findings and limits: Over 99% of effector molecules, yet under 1% of naive-cell molecules, were held by clones above 20 RNA copies.

Libraries of naive CD8 T cells were made from 20,000 to 1,000,000 sorted cells. They used 10%, 30% or 50% RNA. Naive CD8 T cells underwent sorting with the CD8+CD4-CCR7+CD45RA+ definition. Previously described methods and listed TCR primers produced bulk TCR libraries. TCRdb analysed the PCR reads with MiXCR anew, one entry per CDR3 protein. This table holds fewer than 350,000 distinct CDR3 sequences, about 20% found once. The sequencing sample was made of naive CD8+ T cells from blood, with Jurkat cell RNA spiked in. As to subset: FACS-sorted CD8+CD4-CCR7+CD45RA+ naive T cells. This sequence was found in a human donor in good health. Some libraries in this study had Jurkat cell RNA spiked in.

CDR3 sequence: CAWRPPPALAKNIQYF. The CDR3 coding sequence is TGTGCCTGGAGGCCACCGCCTGCCTTAGCCAAAAACATTCAGTACTTC. The chain is built from TRBV30 and TRBJ2-4; D call uncertain. The V and J ends lost 3 bases and 0 bases respectively, with 15 bases between them. The CDR3 is made up of 16 amino acids. CDR1 and CDR2 (germline): GTSNPN, SVGIG (reference sequence).